The T cell receptor (beta chain) under discussion was sequenced for a study of blood T cell repertoires in COVID-19. In the study's own analysis: Reference gene primer amplification in the assay estimated nucleated cell counts. The assay was immunoSEQ multiplex PCR, and TCRdb's table has in-frame clones only and misses some. V and J calls and clone size are as listed in that table; D and trimming were resolved from the DNA. The repertoire consists of a few hundred thousand clones, with approximately 80% occurring once and the leading ten covering roughly 5%. The length of the CDR3 is 16 residues. V dropped 0 bases and J dropped 2 bases, with 13 bases sitting between them. Germline values: CDR1 LGHNA, CDR2 YNFKEQ.

The TCR originated in a woman aged 60-70 years who had recovered from COVID-19. This sequence joins TRBV4-2 and TRBJ1-2; tentative D call: TRBD1 (5 bases). Material: peripheral blood. CDR3 in amino acids: CASSQDDGARNYGYTF. In DNA form, the CDR3 reads TGTGCCAGCAGCCAAGACGATGGGGCTAGAAACTATGGCTACACCTTC.